The T cell receptor (beta chain) described here comes from a study of siplizumab effects on memory and regulatory T cells. Study observations and caveats: Controls showed an average of roughly 30% Treg-derived mappable alloreactive CD4+ clones, while siplizumab showed around 69%.

The CDR3 has 18 residues. With 1 base clipped from V and 6 bases from J, the junction kept 9 bases outside the gene matches. Germline assignment: CDR1 SGHTA and CDR2 FQGNSA. This clone occurred once. What it binds is not known. Profiled with immunoSEQ multiplex PCR; TCRdb holds only in-frame clones, not every one. The sample includes around 100,000 clones, approximately 94% seen only once; the top ten take about 1.2%. The TCR sequence derives from a human donor in good health. The J gene is TRBJ2-2, the V gene TRBV7-2; 12 positions agree with TRBD2. Sequenced: non-Treg CD4+ T cells sorted from blood. DNA for the CDR3: TGTGCCAGCAGCTTAGGACTAGCGGGGGTCGGCGAGTCCGGGGAGCTGTTTTTT. Translated: CASSLGLAGVGESGELFF. Full variable domain (remainder filled in from reference TRBV7-2 and TRBJ2-2): GAGVSQSPSNKVTEKGKDVELRCDPISGHTALYWYRQSLGQGLEFLIYFQGNSAPDKSGLPSDRFSAERTGGSVSTLTIQRTQQEDSAVYLCASSLGLAGVGESGELFFGEGSRLTVL.